These 9 T cell receptor beta chains were sequenced from one sample in a study of blood T cell repertoires in COVID-19. This table comes from immunoSEQ multiplex PCR, and its TCRdb copy is limited to in-frame clones, with some not included. The sample holds a few hundred thousand clones, about 82% seen once. Sequencing was performed on peripheral blood. Source of these receptors: a man aged 45 to 65 with active or convalescent COVID-19.

The chain has TRBV7-9 and TRBJ1-2; D not certain. The CDR3 has 13 residues. Germline CDR1 reads SEHNR; CDR2 reads FQNEAQ (reference sequence). The V and J ends lost 5 bases and 6 bases respectively, with 13 bases between them. CDR3 amino acids: CASSATEIDGYTF. CDR3 coding DNA: TGTGCCAGCAGCGCCACAGAGATAGATGGCTACACCTTC.

The chain couples TRBV6-1 to TRBJ1-6; the match to TRBD1 covers 7 bases. From germline, CDR1 is MNHNS and CDR2 SASEGT. This CDR3 spans 14 amino acids. Trimming took 8 bases from V and 7 from J; bases not matched to a gene: 8. Here the CDR3 DNA reads TGTGCCAGCGGGGCACAGGGGTTGAATTCACCCCTCCACTTT. The encoded protein is CASGAQGLNSPLHF.

The chain couples TRBV7-3 to TRBJ1-1, with a possible D match to TRBD1 (6 bases). V dropped 1 base and J dropped 1 base, with 7 bases sitting between them. The germline V gene encodes CDR1 SGHTA and CDR2 FQGTGA. The CDR3 loop spans 14 amino acids. The DNA of the CDR3 is TGTGCCAGCAGCTTAAGGGGGCCGAACACTGAAGCTTTCTTT. This codes for CASSLRGPNTEAFF.

The chain is built from TRBV3-1 (or the pseudogene TRBV3-2) and TRBJ2-5; weak D call: TRBD2 (5 bases). Trimming took off 1 base at V and 13 bases at J, with 13 bases between the two ends. The CDR3 consists of 12 residues. Per germline, CDR1 LGHDT and CDR2 YNNKEL (reference sequence). The CDR3 sequence: CASSQGGGGRYF. DNA of the CDR3: TGTGCCAGCAGCCAAGGAGGAGGAGGACGGTACTTC.

This clone was observed a handful of times. This chain joins TRBV5-1 and TRBJ1-1, with TRBD1 matching over 8 bases. Germline CDR1 is SGHRS and CDR2 is YFSETQ. Losses at the gene ends were 0 bases for V and 4 bases for J; bases not matched to a gene: 11. CDR3 size: 17 residues. The CDR3 loop is CASSLGDRRMRGTEAFF. DNA for the CDR3: TGCGCCAGCAGCTTGGGGGACAGGCGGATGAGGGGCACTGAAGCTTTCTTT.

This chain connects TRBV5-1 to TRBJ2-7, with TRBD2 matching 11 bases. The CDR3 is 15 amino acids. Germline loops: CDR1 SGHRS, CDR2 YFSETQ. J lost 0 bases, V lost 5 bases, and 4 bases had no gene match. The CDR3 DNA reads TGCGCCAGCAGTCTAGCGGGAGGTCTCTCCTACGAGCAGTACTTC. It codes for CASSLAGGLSYEQYF.

This clone was detected only a few times. This sequence joins TRBV5-8 and TRBJ1-2; 7 bases match TRBD1. The CDR3 is 15 residues long. With 4 bases clipped from V and 2 bases from J, the junction kept 8 bases outside the gene matches. From germline, CDR1 is SGHTS and CDR2 YDEGEE. The CDR3 loop reads CASSLGTASNYGYTF. DNA for the CDR3: TGTGCCAGCAGCCTCGGGACAGCATCGAACTATGGCTACACCTTC.

The chain employs TRBV6-6 and TRBJ2-3, with TRBD2 identical over 11 bases. The CDR3 consists of 15 residues. The germline CDR1 and CDR2 sequences are MNHNY and SVGAGI (reference sequence). V lost 6 bases and J lost 2; bases outside the gene matches: 4. CDR3 loop: CASSGTSGLTDTQYF. DNA for the CDR3: TGTGCCAGCAGCGGGACTAGCGGCCTCACAGATACGCAGTATTTT.

V is TRBV4-2 and J is TRBJ1-3; D is undetermined. With 1 base removed from V and 2 bases from J, the gap between germline ends came to 9 bases. This CDR3 is built from 15 residues. Germline loops: CDR1 LGHNA, CDR2 YNFKEQ. The CDR3 loop reads CASSQGSITGNTIYF. CDR3 nucleotide sequence: TGTGCCAGCAGCCAAGGGAGTATCACTGGAAACACCATATATTTT.